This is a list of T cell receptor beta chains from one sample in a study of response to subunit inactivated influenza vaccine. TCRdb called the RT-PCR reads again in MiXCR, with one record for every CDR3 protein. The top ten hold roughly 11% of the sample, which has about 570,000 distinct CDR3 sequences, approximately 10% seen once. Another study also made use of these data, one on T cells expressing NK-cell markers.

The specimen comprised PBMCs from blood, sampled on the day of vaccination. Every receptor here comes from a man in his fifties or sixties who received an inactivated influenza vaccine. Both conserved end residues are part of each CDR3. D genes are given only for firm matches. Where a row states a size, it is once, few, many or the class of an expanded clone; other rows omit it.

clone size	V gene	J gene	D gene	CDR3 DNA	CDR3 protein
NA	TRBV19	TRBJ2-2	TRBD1	TGTGCCAGTAAGAGAGTGGGACAGACGAACACCGGGGAGCTGTTTTTT	CASKRVGQTNTGELFF
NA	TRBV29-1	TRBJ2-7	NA	TGCAGCGTAACCGGGAATACCTACGAGCAGTACTTC	CSVTGNTYEQYF
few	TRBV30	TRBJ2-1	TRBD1	TGTGCCTGGGGTTGGACAGGGGGTAACGATGAGCAGTTCTTC	CAWGWTGGNDEQFF
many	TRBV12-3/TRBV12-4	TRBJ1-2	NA	TGTGTCTCCAGGGGCCTGACTAAAGCTAACTATGGCTACACCTTC	CVSRGLTKANYGYTF
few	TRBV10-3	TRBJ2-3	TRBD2	TGTGCCATCAACCCCGGGTTAGCGGGAGGGTTGGGAGATACGCAGTATTTT	CAINPGLAGGLGDTQYF
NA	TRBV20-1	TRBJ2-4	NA	TGCAGTGCTAGTTTGGTAGCCAAAAACATTCAGTACTTC	CSASLVAKNIQYF
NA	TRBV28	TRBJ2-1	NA	TGTGCCAGCAGTATCGACGGGGCGCGGGACAATGAGCAGTTCTTC	CASSIDGARDNEQFF
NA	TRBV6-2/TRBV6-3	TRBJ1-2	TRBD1	TGTGCCAGCAGTATCGCCGGGACAGGGGGTGTTGGCTACACCTTC	CASSIAGTGGVGYTF
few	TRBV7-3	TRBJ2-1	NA	TGTGCCAGCAGCTTACTGCGGGCTGTTTACAATGAGCAGTTCTTC	CASSLLRAVYNEQFF
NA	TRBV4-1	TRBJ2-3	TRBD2	TGCGCCAGCAGCCAAGACGGGACTAACGGCGGAACAGATACGCAGTATTTT	CASSQDGTNGGTDTQYF
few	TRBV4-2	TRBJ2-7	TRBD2	TGTGCCAGCAGCCAAGATTCGAGCGGGAGGGCCTCCTACGAGCAGTACTTC	CASSQDSSGRASYEQYF
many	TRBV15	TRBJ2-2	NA	TGTGCCACCGTTCCCGGGGGGCACGTAAACACCGGGGAGCTGTTTTTT	CATVPGGHVNTGELFF
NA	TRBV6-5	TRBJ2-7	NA	TGTGCCAGCAGTTACTCGAGGCGGGCCGGGTACGAGCAGTACTTC	CASSYSRRAGYEQYF
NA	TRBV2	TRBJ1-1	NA	TGTGCCAGCAGTGGGGGTTTCAACGACGCTTTCTTT	CASSGGFNDAFF
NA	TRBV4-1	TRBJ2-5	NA	TGCGCCAGCAGCCAAGATCTTCCCCGTCAAGAGACCCAGTACTTC	CASSQDLPRQETQYF
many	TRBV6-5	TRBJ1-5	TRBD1	TGTGCCAGCAGTTCTAGGGGGCTATGGCAGCCCCAGCATTTT	CASSSRGLWQPQHF
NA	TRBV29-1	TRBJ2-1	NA	TGCAGCGTTGCCCCCAGGTATTACAATGAGCAGTTCTTC	CSVAPRYYNEQFF
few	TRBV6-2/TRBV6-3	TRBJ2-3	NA	TGTGCCAGCAGTCAGCATTCCCCCGGGACTGTTAGAGATACGCAGTATTTT	CASSQHSPGTVRDTQYF
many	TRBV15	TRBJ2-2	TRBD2	TGTGCCACCAGCATCGGGACTAGCGGGTTAGGCGGGGAGCTGTTTTTT	CATSIGTSGLGGELFF
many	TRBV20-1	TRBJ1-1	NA	TGCAGTGCTCCCAATCACGAGAGGGGGAACACTGAAGCTTTCTTT	CSAPNHERGNTEAFF
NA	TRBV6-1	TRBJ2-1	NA	TGTGCCAGCAGCAACGGGATATTAAATATAAAATACAATGAGCAGTTCTTC	CASSNGILNIKYNEQFF
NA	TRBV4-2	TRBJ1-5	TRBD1	TGTGCCAGCAGCCAAGAGGACAGGGAGGGTCAGCCCCAGCATTTT	CASSQEDREGQPQHF
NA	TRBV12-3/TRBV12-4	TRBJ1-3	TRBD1	TGTGCCAGCAGTTTAGTAGGGGGCAGGGGGCCTGGAAACACCATATATTTT	CASSLVGGRGPGNTIYF
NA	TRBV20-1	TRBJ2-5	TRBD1	TGCAGTGCTAGTTGGACAGGGGAGATTCTGGAGACCCAGTACTTC	CSASWTGEILETQYF
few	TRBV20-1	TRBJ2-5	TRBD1	TGCAGTGCTACCGATCGACAGGGAAGGGCAGAGACCCAGTACTTC	CSATDRQGRAETQYF
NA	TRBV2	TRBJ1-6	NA	TGTGCCAGCACTCCCGAGGACAGCTATAATTCACCCCTCCACTTT	CASTPEDSYNSPLHF
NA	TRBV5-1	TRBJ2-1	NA	TGCGCCAGCAGCGCGGGGCCCGGCCATGAGCAGTTCTTC	CASSAGPGHEQFF
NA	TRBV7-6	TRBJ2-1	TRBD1	TGTGCCAGCAGCCCGTTGACAGGGATGAATGAGCAGTTCTTC	CASSPLTGMNEQFF